These 13 T cell receptor beta chains share one sample of origin, sequenced in a study of breast tumors, draining lymph nodes, adjacent tissues listed by TCRdb under 2016. The library came from multiplex PCR. Sequencing instrument: Illumina HiSeq 2000. TCRdb ran its own pipeline on the public reads, namely fastp trimming at Q25 and MiXCR clone calling, and kept in-frame beta chains. Every CDR3 protein is listed once, alongside the most common genes and DNA of its rows. The table for this sample lists under 20,000 distinct CDR3 sequences; about 45% of them were counted only once. Jointly, the top ten make up about a fifth of the sample. The sample was breast tumor tissue. The source is a female donor with breast cancer. Some clones in this sample may be carry-over from other donors' samples.

This clonotype has ten or more counts. This clone may be a read error of a much larger clone one base away. J is TRBJ2-3 and V is TRBV7-2, with D possibly matching TRBD2 (5 bases). The CDR3 length is 17 residues. Germline V gives CDR1 SGHTA, CDR2 FQGNSA. This CDR3 is CASSLGPAGLSTDPQYF. Written as DNA, the CDR3 is TGTGCCAGCAGCTTAGGACCTGCGGGTCTTAGCACAGATCCGCAGTATTTT.

This chain connects TRBV5-5 to TRBJ1-2; TRBD1 agrees at 12 bases. Germline V gives CDR1 SGHKS, CDR2 YYEKEE (reference sequence). Trimming at V came to 0 bases and at J to 8 bases, leaving 8 bases not matched to a gene. This CDR3 has 16 amino acids. CDR3 sequence: CASSLEFSGQGAGYTF. As DNA, the CDR3 is TGTGCCAGCAGCTTGGAATTTTCGGGACAGGGGGCAGGCTACACCTTC.

This clonotype was observed at least ten times. The chain combines TRBV28 with TRBJ2-7; D not certain. This CDR3 comprises 13 residues. The germline gives CDR1 MDHEN, CDR2 SYDVKM. V was trimmed by 2 bases and J by 6 bases, leaving 11 bases between them. CDR3 sequence reads: CASSLGFRLEQYF. The CDR3 DNA reads TGTGCCAGCAGTTTAGGCTTTAGACTCGAGCAGTACTTC.

This clonotype was recorded many times. V is TRBV7-2 and J is TRBJ2-5; TRBD2 is a possible D gene (5 bases). This CDR3 has 16 amino acids. The V end was cut by 5 bases, the J end by 5 bases, with 21 bases between. Germline CDR1 is SGHTA and CDR2 is FQGNSA. CDR3 residues: CASSPGLGLARETQYF. Here the CDR3 DNA reads TGTGCCAGCAGCCCCGGCCTTGGGCTAGCACGGGAGACCCAGTACTTC.

As to this clonotype: A read error may account for a junction end that differs from germline. This chain connects TRBV6-6 to TRBJ2-3; D unresolved. In germline, CDR1 is MNHNY, CDR2 SVGAGI (reference sequence). CDR3 size: 16 residues. CDR3 DNA: TGTGCCAGCAGTTACGCCCCATTAACGAGCACAGATGCGCAGTATTTT. It specifies CASSYAPLTSTDAQYF.

Comment on this clonotype: The DNA is left out, because the CDR3 cannot be placed on it with certainty; the CDR3 is given as TCRdb lists it. The genes are TRBV7-9 and TRBJ2-1; TRBD1, the table's D call, lacks a check against the DNA. Germline lookup yields CDR1 SEHNR and CDR2 FQNEAQ (reference sequence). The CDR3 spans 19 residues, counting both ends. CDR3 amino acids: CASSSKASGMYFGPGEQFF.

The rearrangement joins TRBV5-8 to TRBJ2-3; maybe TRBD2 (7 bases). In germline, CDR1 is SGHTS, CDR2 YDEGEE. Trimming pared 0 bases from V and 4 bases from J, leaving 21 bases between. The CDR3 loop spans 18 amino acids. CDR3: CASSLGSGAGQFSDTQYF. DNA for the CDR3: TGTGCCAGCAGCTTGGGTAGCGGAGCGGGACAATTTTCAGATACGCAGTATTTT.

This clonotype came up many times. The chain recombines TRBV27 with TRBJ1-2, with D possibly TRBD1 on 6 matching bases. Trimming took off 6 bases at V and 4 bases at J, with 21 bases between the two ends. The germline CDR1 and CDR2 sequences are MNHEY and SMNVEV (reference sequence). This CDR3 contains 16 residues. CDR3 nucleotide sequence: TGTGCCAGCAGACTTTCAGGGGCGGGGGATGGCTATGGCTACACCTTC. Its translation: CASRLSGAGDGYGYTF.

This clonotype has ten or more counts. The V gene is TRBV20-1, the J gene TRBJ2-5; D may be TRBD1 or TRBD2 (5 bases each). V was cut by 4 bases and J by 7 bases, with 10 bases left in between. Germline CDR1 is DFQATT and CDR2 is SNEGSKA (reference sequence). This CDR3 has 11 residues. The CDR3 DNA reads as TGCAGTGCTACGGGACGAGGGACCCAGTACTTC. Its protein product is CSATGRGTQYF.

This clonotype was seen at least ten times. The V call is TRBV4-1, the J call TRBJ1-5; D unclear. Germline V gene data show CDR1 as MGHRA and CDR2 as YSYEKL. The CDR3 is 15 amino acids. V dropped 5 bases and J dropped 8 bases, with 19 bases sitting between them. The CDR3 protein is CASSAEVGSVEPQHF. The CDR3, as DNA: TGCGCCAGCAGCGCCGAAGTCGGTTCTGTGGAGCCCCAGCATTTT.

Judged by abundance, this clonotype is medium-sized (0.01 to 0.1%). V gene TRBV7-2 combines with J gene TRBJ2-7; 10 bases map to TRBD2. Germline V gene sequence: CDR1 SGHTA, CDR2 FQGNSA. V gave up 3 bases and J gave up 0 bases; unmatched junction bases: 2. This CDR3 spans 15 amino acids. Written as DNA, the CDR3 is TGTGCCAGCAGCTTGTCTAGCGGGAGCTCCTACGAGCAGTACTTC. Translating it yields CASSLSSGSSYEQYF.

This clonotype has ten or more counts. With a much larger clone just one base away, this may be a read error. The gene calls are TRBV9 and TRBJ2-1, with a possible D match to TRBD2 (6 bases). The length of the CDR3 is 15 residues. CDR1 and CDR2 from the germline V gene are SGDLS and YYNGEE. This CDR3 is CASSVGGLTMDEPFF. In DNA, the CDR3 is TGTGCCAGCAGCGTAGGGGGACTCACAATGGATGAGCCGTTCTTC.

This clonotype appeared once. The chain carries TRBV12-3 or TRBV12-4 and TRBJ1-4; D remains ambiguous. CDR3 length: 15 residues. V shed 3 bases and J shed 4 bases, with 12 bases lying between them. CDR3 loop: CASSFGIRDNEKLFF. CDR3 DNA sequence: TGTGCCAGCAGTTTTGGAATTAGGGATAATGAAAAACTGTTTTTT.